Detailed here is one TCR beta chain. Profiled with immunoSEQ multiplex PCR; TCRdb holds only in-frame clones, not every one. The table records some 86,000 clones, around 85% of them present only once. The CDR3 runs 14 residues. V shed 5 bases and J shed 3 bases, with 12 bases lying between them. CDR1 and CDR2 from the germline V gene are SEHNR and FQNEAQ (reference sequence). The sample originates from a study of OX40 agonist ivuxolimab in advanced cancers. Overall study context: Allowance was made for prior anti-PD-1, anti-PD-L1 or anti-CTLA-4 therapy, and 40% had some.

J is TRBJ2-3 and V is TRBV7-9; D possibly corresponds to TRBD1 (5 bases). Sequencing was performed on CD4+ or CD8+ T cells sorted from blood, taken in a trial of the OX40 agonist ivuxolimab. This TCR was recovered from an adult with an advanced solid tumor such as melanoma, head and neck, liver or kidney cancer. CDR3 in amino acids: CASSPGHTTDTQYF. The CDR3 DNA reads as TGTGCCAGCAGCCCAGGGCACACTACAGATACGCAGTATTTT. Supplemented by reference TRBV7-9 and TRBJ2-3, the full variable domain reads DTGVSQNPRHKITKRGQNVTFRCDPISEHNRLYWYRQTLGQGPEFLTYFQNEAQLEKSRLLSDRFSAERPKGSFSTLEIQRTEQGDSAMYLCASSPGHTTDTQYFGPGTRLTVL.